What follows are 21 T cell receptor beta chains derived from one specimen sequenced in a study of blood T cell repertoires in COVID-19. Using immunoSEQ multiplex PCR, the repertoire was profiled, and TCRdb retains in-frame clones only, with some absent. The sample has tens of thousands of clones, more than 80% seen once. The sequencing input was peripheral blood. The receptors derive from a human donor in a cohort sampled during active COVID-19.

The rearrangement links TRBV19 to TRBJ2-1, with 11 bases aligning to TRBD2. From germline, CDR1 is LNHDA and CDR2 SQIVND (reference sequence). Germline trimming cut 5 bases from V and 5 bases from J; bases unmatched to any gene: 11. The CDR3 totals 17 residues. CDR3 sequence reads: CASSGLAGRISNNEQFF. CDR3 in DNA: TGTGCCAGTAGTGGACTAGCGGGCCGGATTTCTAACAATGAGCAGTTCTTC. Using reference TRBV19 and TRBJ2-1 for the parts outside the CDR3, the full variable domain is DGGITQSPKYLFRKEGQNVTLSCEQNLNHDAMYWYRQDPGQGLRLIYYSQIVNDFQKGDIAEGYSVSREKKESFPLTVTSAQKNPTAFYLCASSGLAGRISNNEQFFGPGTRLTVL.

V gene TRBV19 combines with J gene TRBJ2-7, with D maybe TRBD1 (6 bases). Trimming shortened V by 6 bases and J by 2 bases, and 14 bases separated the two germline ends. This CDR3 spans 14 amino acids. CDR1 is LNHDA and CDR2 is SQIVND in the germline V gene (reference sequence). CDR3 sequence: CASSWTVGAYEQYF. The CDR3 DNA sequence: TGTGCCAGTAGCTGGACAGTAGGGGCCTACGAGCAGTACTTC.

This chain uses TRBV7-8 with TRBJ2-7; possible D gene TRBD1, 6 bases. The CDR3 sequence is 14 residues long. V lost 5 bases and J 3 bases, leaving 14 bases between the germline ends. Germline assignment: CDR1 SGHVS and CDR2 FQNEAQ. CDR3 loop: CASSPGASRYEQYF. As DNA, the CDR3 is TGTGCCAGCAGCCCAGGGGCTAGCCGCTACGAGCAGTACTTC. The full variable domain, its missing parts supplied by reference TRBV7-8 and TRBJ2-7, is GAGVSQSPRYKVAKRGQDVALRCDPISGHVSLFWYQQALGQGPEFLTYFQNEAQLDKSGLPSDRFFAERPEGSVSTLKIQRTQQEDSAVYLCASSPGASRYEQYFGPGTRLTVT.

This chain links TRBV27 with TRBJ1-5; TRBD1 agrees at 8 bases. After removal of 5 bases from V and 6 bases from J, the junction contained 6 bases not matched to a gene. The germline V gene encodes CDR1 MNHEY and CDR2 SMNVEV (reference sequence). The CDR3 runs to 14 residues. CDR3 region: CASSIRGRFQPQHF. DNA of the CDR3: TGTGCCAGCAGTATCAGGGGGCGATTTCAGCCCCAGCATTTT.

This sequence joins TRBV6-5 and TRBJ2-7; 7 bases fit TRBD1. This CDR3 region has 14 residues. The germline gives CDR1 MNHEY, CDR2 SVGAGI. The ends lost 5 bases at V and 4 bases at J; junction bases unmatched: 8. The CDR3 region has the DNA TGTGCCAGCAGTCACGGGACAGCGGCATACGAGCAGTACTTC. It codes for CASSHGTAAYEQYF.

The DNA for the CDR3 is TGTGCCAGCAGTTTCCAGGGGCCCACTACAGATACGCAGTATTTT. This encodes CASSFQGPTTDTQYF. The rearrangement links TRBV6-5 to TRBJ2-3; possible D gene TRBD1, 6 bases. The CDR3 loop spans 15 amino acids. Germline CDR1 is MNHEY and CDR2 is SVGAGI. The V and J ends lost 4 bases and 3 bases respectively, with 14 bases between them.

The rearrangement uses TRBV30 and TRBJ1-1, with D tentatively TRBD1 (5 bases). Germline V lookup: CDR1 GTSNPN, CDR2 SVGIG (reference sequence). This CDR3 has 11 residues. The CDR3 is CAGGGYTEAFF. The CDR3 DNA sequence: TGTGCTGGGGGGGGGTACACTGAAGCTTTCTTT.

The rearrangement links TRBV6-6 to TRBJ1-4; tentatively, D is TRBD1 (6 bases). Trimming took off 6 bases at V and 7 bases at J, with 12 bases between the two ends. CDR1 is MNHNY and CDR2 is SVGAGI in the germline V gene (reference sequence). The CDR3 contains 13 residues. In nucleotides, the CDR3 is TGTGCCAGCAGCCTCAGGGGCGGTGAAAAACTGTTTTTT. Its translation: CASSLRGGEKLFF.

The CDR3 here is CASSGRGRRTGELFF. The CDR3 nucleotides are TGTGCCAGTAGCGGCAGGGGGCGACGGACCGGGGAGCTGTTTTTT. This chain uses TRBV19 with TRBJ2-2; 8 nucleotides align to TRBD1. This CDR3 region has 15 residues. Per germline, CDR1 LNHDA and CDR2 SQIVND (reference sequence). V was pared by 6 bases and J by 5 bases, with 8 bases of the junction left unmatched.

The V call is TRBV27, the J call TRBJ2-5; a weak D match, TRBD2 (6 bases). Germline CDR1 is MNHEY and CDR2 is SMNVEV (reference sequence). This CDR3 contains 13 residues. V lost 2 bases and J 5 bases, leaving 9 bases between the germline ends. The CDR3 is CASSLGGWETQYF. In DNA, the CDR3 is TGTGCCAGCAGTTTAGGGGGGTGGGAGACCCAGTACTTC.

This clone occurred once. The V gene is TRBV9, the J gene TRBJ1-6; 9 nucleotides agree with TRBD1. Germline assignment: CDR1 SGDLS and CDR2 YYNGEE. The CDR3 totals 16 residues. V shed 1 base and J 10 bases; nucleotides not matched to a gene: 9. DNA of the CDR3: TGTGCCAGCAGCGTAACCGGGACAGGGAGGGGGTCACCCCTCCACTTT. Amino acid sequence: CASSVTGTGRGSPLHF.

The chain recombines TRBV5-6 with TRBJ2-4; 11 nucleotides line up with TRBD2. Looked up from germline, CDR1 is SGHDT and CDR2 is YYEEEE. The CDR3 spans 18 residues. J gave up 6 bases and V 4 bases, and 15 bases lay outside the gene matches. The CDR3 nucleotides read TGTGCCAGCAGCCCCTCCCGGGTAGCGGGAGGGCTCGGAAACATTCAGTACTTC. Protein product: CASSPSRVAGGLGNIQYF.

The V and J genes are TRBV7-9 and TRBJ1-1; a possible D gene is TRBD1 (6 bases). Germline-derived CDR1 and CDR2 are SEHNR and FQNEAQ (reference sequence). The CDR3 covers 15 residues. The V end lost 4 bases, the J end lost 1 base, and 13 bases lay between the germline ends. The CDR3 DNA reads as TGTGCCAGCAGCTCCGGACCGGGACAGAACACTGAAGCTTTCTTT. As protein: CASSSGPGQNTEAFF.

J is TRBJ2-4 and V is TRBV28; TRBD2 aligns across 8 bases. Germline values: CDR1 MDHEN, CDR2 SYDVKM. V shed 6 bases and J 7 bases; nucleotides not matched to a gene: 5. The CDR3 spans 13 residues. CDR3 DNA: TGTGCCAGCAGCCCGGGCGGGGGGAACATTCAGTACTTC. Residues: CASSPGGGNIQYF.

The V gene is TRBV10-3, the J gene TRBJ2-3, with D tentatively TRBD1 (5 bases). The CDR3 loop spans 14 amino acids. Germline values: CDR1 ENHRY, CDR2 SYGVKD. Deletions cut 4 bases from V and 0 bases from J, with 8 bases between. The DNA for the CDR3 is TGTGCCATCAGTGTTCAGGGAAGCACAGATACGCAGTATTTT. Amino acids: CAISVQGSTDTQYF.

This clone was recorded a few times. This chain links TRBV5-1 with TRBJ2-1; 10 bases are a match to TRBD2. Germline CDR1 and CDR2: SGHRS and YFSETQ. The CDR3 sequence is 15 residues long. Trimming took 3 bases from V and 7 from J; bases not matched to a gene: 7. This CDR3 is CASSYSSGSGNEQFF. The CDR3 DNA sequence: TGCGCCAGCAGCTATTCTAGCGGGAGCGGGAATGAGCAGTTCTTC. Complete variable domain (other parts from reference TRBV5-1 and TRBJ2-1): KAGVTQTPRYLIKTRGQQVTLSCSPISGHRSVSWYQQTPGQGLQFLFEYFSETQRNKGNFPGRFSGRQFSNSRSEMNVSTLELGDSALYLCASSYSSGSGNEQFFGPGTRLTVL.

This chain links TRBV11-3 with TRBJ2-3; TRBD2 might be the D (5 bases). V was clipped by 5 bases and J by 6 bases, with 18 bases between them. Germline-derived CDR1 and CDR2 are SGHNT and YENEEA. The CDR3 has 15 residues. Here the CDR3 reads CASSQRMGEGDTQYF. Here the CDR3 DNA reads TGTGCCAGCAGCCAAAGAATGGGAGAGGGCGATACGCAGTATTTT.

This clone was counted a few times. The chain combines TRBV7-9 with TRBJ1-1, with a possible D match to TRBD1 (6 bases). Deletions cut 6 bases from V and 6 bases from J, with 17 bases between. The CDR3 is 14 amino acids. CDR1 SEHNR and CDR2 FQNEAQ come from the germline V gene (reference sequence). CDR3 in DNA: TGTGCCAGCAGTACAGGGCAGGGCTATGCTGAAGCTTTCTTT. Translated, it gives CASSTGQGYAEAFF. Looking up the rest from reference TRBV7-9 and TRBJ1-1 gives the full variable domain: DTGVSQNPRHKITKRGQNVTFRCDPISEHNRLYWYRQTLGQGPEFLTYFQNEAQLEKSRLLSDRFSAERPKGSFSTLEIQRTEQGDSAMYLCASSTGQGYAEAFFGQGTRLTVV.

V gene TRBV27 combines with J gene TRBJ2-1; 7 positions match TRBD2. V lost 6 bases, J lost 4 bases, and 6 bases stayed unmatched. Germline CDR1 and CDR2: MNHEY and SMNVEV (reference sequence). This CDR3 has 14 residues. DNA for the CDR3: TGTGCCAGCAGCTTGGGCGGGAGTTACAATGAGCAGTTCTTC. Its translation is CASSLGGSYNEQFF.

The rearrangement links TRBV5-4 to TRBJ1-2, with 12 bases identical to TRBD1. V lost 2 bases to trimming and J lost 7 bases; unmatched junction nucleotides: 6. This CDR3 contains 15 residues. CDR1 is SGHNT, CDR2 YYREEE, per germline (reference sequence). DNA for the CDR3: TGTGCCAGCAGCTTATCCGGGACAGGGGGCTTTGGCTACACCTTC. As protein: CASSLSGTGGFGYTF.

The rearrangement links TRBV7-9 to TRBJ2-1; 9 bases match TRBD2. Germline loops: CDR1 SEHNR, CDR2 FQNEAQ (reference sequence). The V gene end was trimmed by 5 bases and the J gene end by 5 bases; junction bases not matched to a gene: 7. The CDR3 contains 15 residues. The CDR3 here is CASSPRLAVDNEQFF. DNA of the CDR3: TGTGCCAGCAGCCCAAGACTAGCGGTAGACAATGAGCAGTTCTTC.